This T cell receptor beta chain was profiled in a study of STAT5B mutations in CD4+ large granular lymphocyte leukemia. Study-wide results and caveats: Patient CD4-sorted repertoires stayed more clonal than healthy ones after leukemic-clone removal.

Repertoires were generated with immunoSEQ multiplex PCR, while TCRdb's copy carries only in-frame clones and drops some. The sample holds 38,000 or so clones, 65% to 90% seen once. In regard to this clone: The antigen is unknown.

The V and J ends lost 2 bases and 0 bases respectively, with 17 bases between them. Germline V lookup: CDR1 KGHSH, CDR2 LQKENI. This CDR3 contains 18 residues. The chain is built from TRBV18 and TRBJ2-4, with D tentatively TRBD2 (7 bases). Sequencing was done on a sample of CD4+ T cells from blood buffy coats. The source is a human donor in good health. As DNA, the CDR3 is TGTGCCAGCTCACCAGGGCCCCTGGGGGGGCTAGCCAAAAACATTCAGTACTTC. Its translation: CASSPGPLGGLAKNIQYF.